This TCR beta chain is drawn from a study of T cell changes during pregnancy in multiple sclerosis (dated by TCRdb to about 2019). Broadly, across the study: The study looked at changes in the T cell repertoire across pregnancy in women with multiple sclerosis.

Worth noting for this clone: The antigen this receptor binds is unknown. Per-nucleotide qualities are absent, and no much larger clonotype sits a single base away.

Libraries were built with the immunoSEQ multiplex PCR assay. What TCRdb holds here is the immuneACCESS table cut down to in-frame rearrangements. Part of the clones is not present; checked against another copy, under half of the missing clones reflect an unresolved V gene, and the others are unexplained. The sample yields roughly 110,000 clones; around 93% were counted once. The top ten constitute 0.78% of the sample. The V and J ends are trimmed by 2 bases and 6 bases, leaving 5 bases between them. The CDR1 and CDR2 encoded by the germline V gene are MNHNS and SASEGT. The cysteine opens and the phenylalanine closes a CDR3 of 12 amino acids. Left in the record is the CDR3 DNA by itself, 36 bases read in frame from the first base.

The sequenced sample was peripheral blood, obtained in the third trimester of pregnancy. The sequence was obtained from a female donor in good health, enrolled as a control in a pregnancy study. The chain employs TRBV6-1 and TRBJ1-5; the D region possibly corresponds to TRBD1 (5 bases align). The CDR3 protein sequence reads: CASSERGQPQHF. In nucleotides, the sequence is TGTGCCAGCAGTGAAAGGGGTCAGCCCCAGCATTTT.